This TCR beta chain was found in a study of T cells in Graves' hyperthyroidism and ophthalmopathy. This CDR3 region has 10 residues. The V and J ends lost 6 bases and 12 bases, in that order; junction bases with no gene match: 8. Germline lookup yields CDR1 DFQATT and CDR2 SNEGSKA (reference sequence). Diagnosis of hyperthyroidism was new in patients aged 18 to 65, and its duration was under 2 months. Uncontrolled infection, other autoimmune disease, pregnancy or lactation excluded patients. RNA transcripts were the template for amplifying TCR beta CDR3 regions. The study used the HTBI primer set for a first-round RT-PCR of the TCR CDR3. TCRdb reanalysed the multiplex PCR reads using MiXCR and keeps one entry per CDR3 protein. The sample has approximately 48,000 distinct CDR3 sequences; 49% are singletons.

Sequenced material: peripheral blood or thyroid tissue (not recorded which). V usage is TRBV20-1 and J usage is TRBJ2-7, with 7 nucleotides matching TRBD1. The receptor comes from a woman in her forties or fifties with Graves' hyperthyroidism. DNA of the CDR3: TGCAGTGCCCAGCGACAGGGTTGGTACTTC. It codes for CSAQRQGWYF.